What follows are 23 T cell receptor beta chains derived from one specimen sequenced in a study of blood T cell repertoires in COVID-19. Produced via immunoSEQ multiplex PCR; TCRdb's table is partial and in-frame only. The sample has 250,000 or so clones, 70% to 90% seen once; the top ten hold under 3.5%. The sample consisted of peripheral blood. The receptors originated from a woman in her 30s with active or convalescent COVID-19.

V gene TRBV29-1 combines with J gene TRBJ2-3; no clear D gene. Germline-derived CDR1 and CDR2 are SQVTM and ANQGSEA. The CDR3 spans 12 residues. V lost 3 bases and J lost 2, with 6 bases in between. In nucleotides, the CDR3 is TGCAGCGTTGATGGAGACACAGATACGCAGTATTTT. This translates into CSVDGDTDTQYF.

Regarding this clone: The sample contains more than one DNA sequence encoding this CDR3. The chain carries TRBV9 and TRBJ2-3; 10 bases map to TRBD2. The CDR3 runs to 16 residues. V shed 1 base, J shed 6 bases, and the junction held 8 bases outside the gene matches. Germline assignment: CDR1 SGDLS and CDR2 YYNGEE. CDR3 residues: CASSVLSGGAGDTQYF. CDR3 bases: TGTGCCAGCAGCGTACTCAGCGGGGGGGCAGGGGATACGCAGTATTTT.

This clone was seen more than once but under ten times. This chain connects TRBV4-3 to TRBJ1-6, with TRBD1 matching 7 bases. Germline V gives CDR1 LGHNA, CDR2 YSLEER. The CDR3 has 16 residues. J gave up 7 bases and V 0 bases, and 6 bases lay outside the gene matches. CDR3 in amino acids: CASSQDWDSGNSPLHF. CDR3 coding DNA: TGCGCCAGCAGCCAAGATTGGGACAGTGGGAATTCACCCCTCCACTTT.

The genes are TRBV15 and TRBJ2-5; 10 nucleotides agree with TRBD1. Per germline, CDR1 LNHNV and CDR2 YYDKDF (reference sequence). V lost 1 base and J lost 7; bases outside the gene matches: 9. The CDR3 contains 16 residues. The CDR3 here is CATSRGQGASLVTQYF. Here the CDR3 DNA reads TGTGCCACCAGCAGAGGACAGGGGGCGTCATTGGTGACCCAGTACTTC.

The chain combines TRBV24-1 with TRBJ2-4, with 8 bases matching TRBD1. V was clipped by 3 bases and J by 0 bases; unmatched bases: 6. The CDR3 totals 17 residues. Germline V gives CDR1 KGHDR, CDR2 SFDVKD. As DNA, the CDR3 is TGTGCCACCAGTGATGCCGGGACAGGACTAGCCAAAAACATTCAGTACTTC. This sequence encodes CATSDAGTGLAKNIQYF.

The V and J genes are TRBV28 and TRBJ1-2; no clear D. In germline, CDR1 is MDHEN, CDR2 SYDVKM. With 3 bases removed from V and 2 bases from J, the gap between germline ends came to 10 bases. The CDR3 has 14 residues. In DNA, the CDR3 is TGTGCCAGCAGTTTTATGGGAGGGAACTATGGCTACACCTTC. Protein: CASSFMGGNYGYTF.

CDR3 nucleotides: TGTGCCAGTAGTGGACGGGAGCATACGCAGTATTTT. Encoded protein: CASSGREHTQYF. The J gene is TRBJ2-3, the V gene TRBV6-2 or TRBV6-3; D might be TRBD2 (6 bases). The V gene's germline CDR1 is MNHEY and CDR2 SVGEGT. Deletions cut 9 bases from V and 7 bases from J, with 14 bases between. This CDR3 has 12 residues.

The J gene is TRBJ2-3, the V gene TRBV29-1; TRBD2 aligns across 15 bases. V lost 1 base and J lost 0; bases outside the gene matches: 5. Germline V gene lookup returns CDR1 SQVTM and CDR2 ANQGSEA. CDR3 length: 18 amino acids. Here the CDR3 DNA reads TGCAGCGTTGAAGGAGGGACTAGCGGGGGGCTTAGCACAGATACGCAGTATTTT. Protein product: CSVEGGTSGGLSTDTQYF.

The V and J genes are TRBV6-2 or TRBV6-3 and TRBJ2-5; 8 nucleotides agree with TRBD1. Unmatched junction bases numbered 7, after V lost 5 bases and J lost 2 bases. This CDR3 has 15 amino acids. CDR1 MNHEY and CDR2 SVGEGT come from the germline V gene. In DNA, the CDR3 is TGTGCCAGCAGTATAACAGGGGGTTGGCAAGAGACCCAGTACTTC. It is translated as CASSITGGWQETQYF.

The chain has TRBV19 and TRBJ2-2, with D possibly matching TRBD1 (5 bases). The CDR3 extends over 14 amino acids. V lost 1 base, J lost 4 bases, and 7 bases lay in between. The germline V gene encodes CDR1 LNHDA and CDR2 SQIVND (reference sequence). This CDR3 reads CASSIAQGTGELFF. CDR3 bases: TGTGCCAGTAGTATAGCGCAGGGCACCGGGGAGCTGTTTTTT.

This sequence joins TRBV7-2 and TRBJ2-5, with 10 positions matching TRBD1. The length of the CDR3 is 16 residues. CDR1 is SGHTA and CDR2 is FQGNSA in the germline V gene. J gave up 2 bases and V 2 bases, and 5 bases lay outside the gene matches. CDR3 region: CASSLRDRGSQETQYF. CDR3 DNA: TGTGCCAGCAGCTTAAGGGACAGGGGCAGTCAAGAGACCCAGTACTTC.

The CDR3 DNA reads as TGTGCCAGCAGTTCGGGGGAGACGGGCGAAAAACTGTTTTTT. Translated, it gives CASSSGETGEKLFF. V gene TRBV6-6 combines with J gene TRBJ1-4; TRBD1 might be the D (5 bases). CDR3 length: 14 residues. The V gene's germline CDR1 is MNHNY and CDR2 SVGAGI (reference sequence). V lost 4 bases and J lost 8, with 14 bases in between.

CDR3 in DNA: TGTGCCACCAGTGATTTCTACAAATGGGGCCGACCCAACACCGGGGAGCTGTTTTTT. Its translation is CATSDFYKWGRPNTGELFF. The chain uses TRBV24-1 and TRBJ2-2; the D gene is possibly TRBD1 (5 bases). Germline CDR1 is KGHDR and CDR2 is SFDVKD. Trimming pared 1 base from V and 2 bases from J, leaving 19 bases between. There are 19 residues in the CDR3.

The chain links TRBV6-5 to TRBJ1-2; possible D gene TRBD1, 6 bases. This CDR3 has 15 residues. V was trimmed by 7 bases and J by 4 bases, leaving 19 bases between them. Germline V gives CDR1 MNHEY, CDR2 SVGAGI. The chain's CDR3 is CASTAQAGASYGYTF. The CDR3 DNA follows: TGTGCCAGCACCGCCCAGGCAGGGGCCAGCTATGGCTACACCTTC.

The chain recombines TRBV5-1 with TRBJ2-5, with 8 positions matching TRBD1. Germline assignment: CDR1 SGHRS and CDR2 YFSETQ. This CDR3 is 14 amino acids long. V dropped 6 bases and J dropped 14; count of bases not matched to a gene: 18. The CDR3 sequence is CASMTSLGQGAIYF. The CDR3 bases are TGCGCCAGCATGACCTCTTTGGGGCAGGGGGCAATATACTTC.

This clone was counted only a few times. The chain recombines TRBV6-5 with TRBJ1-1; D not resolved. V lost 0 bases to trimming and J lost 5 bases, with 13 bases between them. Germline CDR1 reads MNHEY; CDR2 reads SVGAGI. The CDR3 runs to 15 residues. The CDR3 protein is CASSYSTGGRTEAFF. In DNA, the CDR3 is TGTGCCAGCAGTTACTCGACGGGAGGGAGGACTGAAGCTTTCTTT.

This clone came up once. The J gene is TRBJ2-1, the V gene TRBV10-3, with 8 bases that match TRBD1. The V segment lost 4 bases and the J segment 0 bases; nucleotides outside the gene matches: 5. This CDR3 region has 16 residues. Germline loops: CDR1 ENHRY, CDR2 SYGVKD. The CDR3 region is CAISGETGGSYNEQFF. CDR3 DNA sequence: TGTGCCATCAGTGGGGAAACAGGGGGCTCCTACAATGAGCAGTTCTTC.

This chain connects TRBV18 to TRBJ2-2, with 7 bases lining up with TRBD2. This CDR3 comprises 16 residues. Germline V gives CDR1 KGHSH, CDR2 LQKENI. V gave up 2 bases and J gave up 3 bases; unmatched junction bases: 6. The CDR3: CASSPTAGSYTGELFF. The CDR3 region has the DNA TGTGCCAGCTCACCAACAGCGGGGAGTTACACCGGGGAGCTGTTTTTT.

This chain connects TRBV4-1 to TRBJ2-3; 9 bases are a match to TRBD2. The CDR3 totals 17 residues. Germline CDR1 and CDR2: MGHRA and YSYEKL. V was pared by 0 bases and J by 2 bases, with 6 bases of the junction left unmatched. CDR3 in DNA: TGCGCCAGCAGCCAAGATCCCAGCGGGGGGTTCACAGATACGCAGTATTTT. This encodes CASSQDPSGGFTDTQYF.

The CDR3 spells CASSLVSGRGGYTF. Written as DNA, the CDR3 is TGTGCCAGCAGCTTAGTTTCAGGGCGGGGTGGCTACACCTTC. The chain has TRBV11-2 and TRBJ1-2, with D tentatively TRBD1 (5 bases). V lost 1 base and J 7 bases, leaving 13 bases between the germline ends. The CDR3 is made up of 14 amino acids. Germline loops: CDR1 SGHAT, CDR2 FQNNGV.

This sequence joins TRBV3-1 (or the pseudogene TRBV3-2) and TRBJ2-5; 7 positions agree with TRBD2. V shed 0 bases, J shed 9 bases, and the junction held 7 bases outside the gene matches. The V gene's germline CDR1 is LGHDT and CDR2 YNNKEL (reference sequence). The CDR3 consists of 14 residues. CDR3 region: CASSQDRLREAQYF. The CDR3 coding sequence is TGTGCCAGCAGCCAAGATCGGCTACGGGAGGCCCAGTACTTC.

In its sample, this clone was seen once. The V gene is TRBV4-2, the J gene TRBJ2-7; TRBD2 agrees at 8 bases. The CDR3 runs to 16 residues. Germline values: CDR1 LGHNA, CDR2 YNFKEQ. The V and J ends lost 0 bases and 0 bases, in that order; junction bases with no gene match: 4. This CDR3 is CASSQDWSGGSYEQYF. Written as DNA, the CDR3 is TGTGCCAGCAGCCAAGATTGGAGCGGGGGCTCCTACGAGCAGTACTTC.

This chain connects TRBV28 to TRBJ1-6, with D perhaps TRBD1 (6 bases). V lost 6 bases and J lost 6, with 18 bases in between. Germline V gene sequence: CDR1 MDHEN, CDR2 SYDVKM. The CDR3 length is 16 residues. In nucleotides, the CDR3 is TGTGCCAGCAGGCCCTCCTCCGGGGGGCTTAATTCACCCCTCCACTTT. It yields the protein CASRPSSGGLNSPLHF.